The T cell receptor (beta chain) described here comes from a study of T cell clones after liver transplantation. Study-wide results and caveats: Donor-reactive sequences fell more than third party-reactive ones, suggesting partial deletion.

Sequencing was performed with immunoSEQ multiplex PCR; in TCRdb, only in-frame clones are kept and a portion is missing. The sample shows around 9,100 clones, 60% to 80% of them seen only once. The V gene lost 2 bases and the J gene lost 4 bases, with 18 bases spanning the gap. The germline V gene encodes CDR1 MRHNA and CDR2 SNTAGT. This CDR3 comprises 17 residues. Remarks on this clone: Its antigen remains unknown.

This TCR came from a human donor who received a liver transplant. Specimen: CD8+ T cells from blood, collected before liver transplant. The V gene is TRBV6-4, the J gene TRBJ2-1; D could derive from TRBD1 or TRBD2 (6 bases each). The CDR3 DNA reads as TGTGCCAGCAGTGACACCCTGACAAGGGGGGCTTACAATGAGCAGTTCTTC. Protein product: CASSDTLTRGAYNEQFF.